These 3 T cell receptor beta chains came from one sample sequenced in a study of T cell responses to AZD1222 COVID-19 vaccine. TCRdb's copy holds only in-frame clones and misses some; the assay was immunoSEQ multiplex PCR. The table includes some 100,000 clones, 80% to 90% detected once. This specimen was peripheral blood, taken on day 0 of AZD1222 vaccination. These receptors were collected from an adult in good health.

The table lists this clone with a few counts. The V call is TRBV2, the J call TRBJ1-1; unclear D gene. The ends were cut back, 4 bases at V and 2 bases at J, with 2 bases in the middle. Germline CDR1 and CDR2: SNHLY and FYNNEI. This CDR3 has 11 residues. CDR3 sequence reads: CASSVNTEAFF. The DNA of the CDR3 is TGTGCCAGCAGTGTTAACACTGAAGCTTTCTTT.

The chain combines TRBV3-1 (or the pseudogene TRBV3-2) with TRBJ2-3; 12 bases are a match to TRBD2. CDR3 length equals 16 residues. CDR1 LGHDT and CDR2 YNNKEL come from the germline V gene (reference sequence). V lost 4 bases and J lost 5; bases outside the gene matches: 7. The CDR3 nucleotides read TGTGCCAGCAGCCCCCGGACTAGCGGGGCAAGAGATACGCAGTATTTT. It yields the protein CASSPRTSGARDTQYF.

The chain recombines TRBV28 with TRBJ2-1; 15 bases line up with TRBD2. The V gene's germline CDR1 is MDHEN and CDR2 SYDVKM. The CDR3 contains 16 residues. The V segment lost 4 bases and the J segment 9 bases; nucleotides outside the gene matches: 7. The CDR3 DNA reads TGTGCCAGCAGTTCGTGGACTAGCGGGAGGGCCATTGAGCAGTTCTTC. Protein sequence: CASSSWTSGRAIEQFF.